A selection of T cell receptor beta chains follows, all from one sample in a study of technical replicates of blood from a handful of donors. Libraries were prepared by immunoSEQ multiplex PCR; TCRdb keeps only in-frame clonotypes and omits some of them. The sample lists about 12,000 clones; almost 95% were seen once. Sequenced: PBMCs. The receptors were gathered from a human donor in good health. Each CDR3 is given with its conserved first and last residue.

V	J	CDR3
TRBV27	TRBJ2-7	CASTSFGQGASYEQYF
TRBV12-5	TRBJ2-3	CARTHREREGDTQYF
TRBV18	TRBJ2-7	CASSPPGLAGAYEQYF
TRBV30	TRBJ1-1	CAWIPPMNTEAFF
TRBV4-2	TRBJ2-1	CASSRTSGDYNEQFF
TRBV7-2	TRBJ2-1	CASSFKTGGAGDEQFF
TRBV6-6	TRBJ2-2	CASTVGSDTGELFF
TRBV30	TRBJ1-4	CAWSRGQGPTPGF
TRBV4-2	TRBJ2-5	CASSLEAGAEETQYF
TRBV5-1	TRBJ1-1	CASSLVGGANTEAFF
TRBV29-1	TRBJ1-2	CSVEVGGSLDGYTF
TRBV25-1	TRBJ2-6	CASSDWGNPFSGANVLTF
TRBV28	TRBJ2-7	CASSRTSGSPLGNEQYF
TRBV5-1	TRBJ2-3	CASSLAIGGGPTDTQYF
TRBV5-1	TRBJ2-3	CASEGQGLTDTQYF
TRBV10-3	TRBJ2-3	CAIEEREGRDTQYF
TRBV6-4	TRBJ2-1	CASSDWGGNNEQFF
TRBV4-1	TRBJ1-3	CASSQEPAGNTIYF
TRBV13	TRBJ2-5	CASRGDKDQETQYF
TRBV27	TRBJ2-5	CASSLFGAPGGETQYF
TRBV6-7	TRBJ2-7	CASSYSVTSGTGFYEQYF
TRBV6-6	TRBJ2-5	CASSYLGRGGETQYF
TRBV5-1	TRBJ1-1	CASSLLGGSNTEAFF
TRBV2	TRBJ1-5	CASSKDSLNQPQHF
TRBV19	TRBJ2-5	CASSMARDQETQYF
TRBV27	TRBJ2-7	CASRTMGLAGGDYEQYF
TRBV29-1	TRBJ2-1	CSVSQGPNEQFF
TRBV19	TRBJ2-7	CASSNSGTRYEQYF